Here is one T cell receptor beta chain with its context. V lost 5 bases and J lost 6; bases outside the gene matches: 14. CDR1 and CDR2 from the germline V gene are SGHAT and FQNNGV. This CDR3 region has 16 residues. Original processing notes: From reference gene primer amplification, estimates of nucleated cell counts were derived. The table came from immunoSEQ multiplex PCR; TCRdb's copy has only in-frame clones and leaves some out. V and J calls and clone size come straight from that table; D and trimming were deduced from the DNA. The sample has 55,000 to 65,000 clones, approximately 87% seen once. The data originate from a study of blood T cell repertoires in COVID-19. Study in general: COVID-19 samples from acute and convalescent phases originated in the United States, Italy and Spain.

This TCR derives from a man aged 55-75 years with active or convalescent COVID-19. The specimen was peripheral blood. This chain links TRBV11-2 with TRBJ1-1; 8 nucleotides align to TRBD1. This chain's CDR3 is CASSPPQGARIAEAFF. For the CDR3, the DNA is TGTGCCAGCAGCCCTCCTCAGGGGGCGAGAATCGCTGAAGCTTTCTTT.